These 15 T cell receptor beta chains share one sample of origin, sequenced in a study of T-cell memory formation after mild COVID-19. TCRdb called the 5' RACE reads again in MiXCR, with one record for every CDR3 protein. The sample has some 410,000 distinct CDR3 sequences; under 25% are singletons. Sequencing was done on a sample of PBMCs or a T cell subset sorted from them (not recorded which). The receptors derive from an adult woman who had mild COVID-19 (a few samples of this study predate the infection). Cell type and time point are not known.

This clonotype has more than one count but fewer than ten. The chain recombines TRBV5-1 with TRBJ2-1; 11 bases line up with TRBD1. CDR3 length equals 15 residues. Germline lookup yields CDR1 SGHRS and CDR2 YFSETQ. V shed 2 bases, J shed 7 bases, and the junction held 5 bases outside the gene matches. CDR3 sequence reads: CASSLGTGGFNEQFF. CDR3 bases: TGCGCCAGCAGCTTAGGGACAGGGGGGTTTAATGAGCAGTTCTTC.

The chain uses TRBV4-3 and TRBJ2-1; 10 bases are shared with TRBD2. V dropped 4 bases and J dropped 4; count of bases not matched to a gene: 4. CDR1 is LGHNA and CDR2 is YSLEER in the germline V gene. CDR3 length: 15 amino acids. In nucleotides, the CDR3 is TGCGCCAGCAGCCCGGGACTAGCGACATACAATGAGCAGTTCTTC. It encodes CASSPGLATYNEQFF.

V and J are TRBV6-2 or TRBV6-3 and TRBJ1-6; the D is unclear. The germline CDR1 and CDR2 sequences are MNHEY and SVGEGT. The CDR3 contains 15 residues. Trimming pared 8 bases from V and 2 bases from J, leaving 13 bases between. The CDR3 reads CASHIRPAYNSPLHF. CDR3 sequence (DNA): TGTGCCAGCCACATCCGGCCAGCCTATAATTCACCCCTCCACTTT.

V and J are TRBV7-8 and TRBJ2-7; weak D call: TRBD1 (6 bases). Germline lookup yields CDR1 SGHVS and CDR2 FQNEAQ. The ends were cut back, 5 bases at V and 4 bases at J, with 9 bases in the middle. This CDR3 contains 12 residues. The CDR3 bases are TGTGCCAGCAGCAGGACAGAATACGAGCAGTACTTC. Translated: CASSRTEYEQYF.

CDR3 sequence (DNA): TGTGCCAGCAGCCACGGGGCCGGACAGGGAACAGATACGCAGTATTTT. Amino acids: CASSHGAGQGTDTQYF. The chain employs TRBV3-1 and TRBJ2-3; 8 bases align to TRBD1. The germline V gene has CDR1 LGHDT and CDR2 YNNKEL (reference sequence). V lost 3 bases, J lost 3 bases, and 8 bases stayed unmatched. The CDR3 is 16 residues long.

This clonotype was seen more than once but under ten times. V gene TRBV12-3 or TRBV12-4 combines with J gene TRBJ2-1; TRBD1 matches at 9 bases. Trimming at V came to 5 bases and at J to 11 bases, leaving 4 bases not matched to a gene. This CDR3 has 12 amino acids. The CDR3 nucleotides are TGTGCCAGCAGTCGGACAGGGGCGAAGCAGTTCTTC. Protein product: CASSRTGAKQFF.

CDR3 residues: CASTVPDISTEAFF. The CDR3 nucleotides read TGTGCCAGTACGGTGCCGGACATTTCCACTGAAGCTTTCTTT. The J gene is TRBJ1-1, the V gene TRBV19; possibly TRBD1 for D (5 bases). The CDR3 loop spans 14 amino acids. Germline CDR1 reads LNHDA; CDR2 reads SQIVND (reference sequence). With 7 bases removed from V and 4 bases from J, the gap between germline ends came to 16 bases.

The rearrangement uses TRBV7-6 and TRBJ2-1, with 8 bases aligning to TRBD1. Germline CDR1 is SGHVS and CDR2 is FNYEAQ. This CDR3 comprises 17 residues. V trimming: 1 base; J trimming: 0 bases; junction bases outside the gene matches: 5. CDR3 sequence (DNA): TGTGCCAGCAGCTTAGACCCAGGGGGCGTCTCCTACAATGAGCAGTTCTTC. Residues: CASSLDPGGVSYNEQFF. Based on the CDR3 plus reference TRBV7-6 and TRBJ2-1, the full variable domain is GAGVSQSPRYKVTKRGQDVALRCDPISGHVSLYWYRQALGQGPEFLTYFNYEAQQDKSGLPNDRFSAERPEGSISTLTIQRTEQRDSAMYRCASSLDPGGVSYNEQFFGPGTRLTVL.

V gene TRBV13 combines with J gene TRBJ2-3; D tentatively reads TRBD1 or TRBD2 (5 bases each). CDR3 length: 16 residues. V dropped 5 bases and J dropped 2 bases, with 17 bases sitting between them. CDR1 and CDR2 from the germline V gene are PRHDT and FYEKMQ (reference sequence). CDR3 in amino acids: CASSRGVGWDTDTQYF. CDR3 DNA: TGTGCCAGCAGCCGGGGCGTGGGCTGGGACACAGATACGCAGTATTTT.

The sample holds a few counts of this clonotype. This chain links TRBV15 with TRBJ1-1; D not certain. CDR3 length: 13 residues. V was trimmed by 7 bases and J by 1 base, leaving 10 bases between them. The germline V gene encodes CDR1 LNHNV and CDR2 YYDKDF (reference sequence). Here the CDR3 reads CATTRPTNTEAFF. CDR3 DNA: TGTGCCACCACGAGACCGACGAACACTGAAGCTTTCTTT.

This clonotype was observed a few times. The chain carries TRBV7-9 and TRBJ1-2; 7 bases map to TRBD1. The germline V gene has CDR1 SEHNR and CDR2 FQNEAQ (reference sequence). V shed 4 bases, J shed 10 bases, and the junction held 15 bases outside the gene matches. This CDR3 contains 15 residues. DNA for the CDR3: TGTGCCAGCAGCTCCGCCCAGACAGGGCGGGTTTTCTACACCTTC. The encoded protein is CASSSAQTGRVFYTF.

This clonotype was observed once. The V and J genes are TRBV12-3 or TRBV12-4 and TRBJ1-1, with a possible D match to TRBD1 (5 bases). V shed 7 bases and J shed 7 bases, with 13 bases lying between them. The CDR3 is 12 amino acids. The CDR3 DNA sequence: TGTGCCAGCATTATCAGGGTTAATGAAGCTTTCTTT. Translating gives CASIIRVNEAFF.

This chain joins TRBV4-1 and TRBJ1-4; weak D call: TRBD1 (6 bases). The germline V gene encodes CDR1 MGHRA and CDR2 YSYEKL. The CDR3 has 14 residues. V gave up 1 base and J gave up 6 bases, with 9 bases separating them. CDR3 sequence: CASSQGNRDEKLFF. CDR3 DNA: TGCGCCAGCAGCCAAGGAAACAGGGATGAAAAACTGTTTTTT.

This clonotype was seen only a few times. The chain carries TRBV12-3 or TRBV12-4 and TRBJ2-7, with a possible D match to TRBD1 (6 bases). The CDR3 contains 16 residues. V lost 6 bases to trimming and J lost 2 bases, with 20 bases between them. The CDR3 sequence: CASSPTSTGPAYEQYF. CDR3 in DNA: TGTGCCAGCAGCCCGACTTCGACAGGACCCGCCTACGAGCAGTACTTC.

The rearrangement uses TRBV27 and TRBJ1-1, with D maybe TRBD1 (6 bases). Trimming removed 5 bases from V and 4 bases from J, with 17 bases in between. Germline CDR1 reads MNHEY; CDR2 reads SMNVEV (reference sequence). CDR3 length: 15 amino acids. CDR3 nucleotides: TGTGCCAGCAGTGCGGGGGGCACGGTGTTCACTGAAGCTTTCTTT. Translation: CASSAGGTVFTEAFF.